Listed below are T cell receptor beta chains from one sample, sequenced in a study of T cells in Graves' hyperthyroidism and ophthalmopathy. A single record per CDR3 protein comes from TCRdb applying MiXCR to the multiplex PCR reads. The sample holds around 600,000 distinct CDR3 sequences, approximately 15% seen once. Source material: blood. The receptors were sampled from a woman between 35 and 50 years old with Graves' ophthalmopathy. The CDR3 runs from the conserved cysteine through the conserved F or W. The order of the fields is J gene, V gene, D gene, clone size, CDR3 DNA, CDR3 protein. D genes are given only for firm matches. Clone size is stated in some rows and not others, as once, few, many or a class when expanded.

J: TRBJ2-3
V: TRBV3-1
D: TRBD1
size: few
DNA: TGTGCCAGCAGCCAGTTCCTCGGACAGGGGGCTTTGGGGGCAGATACGCAGTATTTT
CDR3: CASSQFLGQGALGADTQYF

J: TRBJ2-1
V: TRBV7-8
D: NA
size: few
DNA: TGTGCCAGCAGCTTTCATAGGGTCTATGAGCAGTTCTTC
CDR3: CASSFHRVYEQFF

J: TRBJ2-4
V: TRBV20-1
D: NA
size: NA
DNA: TGCAGTGCCAGGGACTTTTCCAAAAACATTCAGTACTTC
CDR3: CSARDFSKNIQYF

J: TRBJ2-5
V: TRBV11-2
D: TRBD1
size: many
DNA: TGTGCCAGCAGCCACCGGGACAGCCAAGAGACCCAGTACTTC
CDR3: CASSHRDSQETQYF

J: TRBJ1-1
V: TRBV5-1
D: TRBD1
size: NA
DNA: TGCGCCAGCAGCTTGGGGGCAACAGGGGGCTGGGCTGAAGCTTTCTTT
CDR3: CASSLGATGGWAEAFF

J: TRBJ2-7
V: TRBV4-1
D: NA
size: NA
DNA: TGCGCCAGCAGCCAAGGTCCGTCACTCTACGAGCAGTACTTC
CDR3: CASSQGPSLYEQYF

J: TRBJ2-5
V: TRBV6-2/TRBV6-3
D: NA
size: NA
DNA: TGTGCCAGCAGTCCCGGTTTCAACGACCAAGAGACCCAGTACTTC
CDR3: CASSPGFNDQETQYF

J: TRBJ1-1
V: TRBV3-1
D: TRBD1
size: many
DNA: TGTGCCAGCAGCCCTCGGACAGGGCGTAGTTTTTTATCGGGAGCTTTCTTT
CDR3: CASSPRTGRSFLSGAFF

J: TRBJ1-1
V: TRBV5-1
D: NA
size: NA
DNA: TGCGCCAGCAGCTTGGGGAAGAGCACTGAAGCTTTCTTT
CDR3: CASSLGKSTEAFF

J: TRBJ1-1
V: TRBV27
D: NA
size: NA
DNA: TGTGCCAGCAGTCTCCAGACAAGTCCCAACACTGAAGCTTTCTTT
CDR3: CASSLQTSPNTEAFF

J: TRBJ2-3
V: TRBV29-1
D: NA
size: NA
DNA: TGCAGCGGGGAGGGCGGGGGCTCGGAAGATACGCAGTATTTT
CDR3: CSGEGGGSEDTQYF

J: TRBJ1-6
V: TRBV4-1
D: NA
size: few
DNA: TGCGCCAGCAGCCAAGTCAGGAGTTCACCCCTCCACTTT
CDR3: CASSQVRSSPLHF

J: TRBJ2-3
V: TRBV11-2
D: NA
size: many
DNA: TGTGCCAGCAGCCTCCCCGTCACAGATACGCAGTATTTT
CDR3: CASSLPVTDTQYF

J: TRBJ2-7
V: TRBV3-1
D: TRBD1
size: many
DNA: TGTGCCAGCGCCCCCGGACAGGGCTACGAGCAGTACTTC
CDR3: CASAPGQGYEQYF

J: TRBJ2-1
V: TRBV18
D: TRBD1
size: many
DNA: TGTGCCAGCTCACCAAACAGGGGGCTGGACAATGAGCAGTTCTTC
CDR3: CASSPNRGLDNEQFF

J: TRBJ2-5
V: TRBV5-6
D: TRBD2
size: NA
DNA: TGTACCAGCAGCTTGAGGCGGGGGCAAGAGACCCAGTACTTC
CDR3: CTSSLRRGQETQYF

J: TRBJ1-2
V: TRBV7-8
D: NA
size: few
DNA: TGTGCCAGCAGCTTATCCAGACAGAGAAGCTATGGCTACACCTTC
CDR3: CASSLSRQRSYGYTF

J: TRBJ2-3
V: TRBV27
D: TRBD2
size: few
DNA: TGTGCCAGCAGTACTTGGGGGGGGGATACGCAGTATTTT
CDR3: CASSTWGGDTQYF

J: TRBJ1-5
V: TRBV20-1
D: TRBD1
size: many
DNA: TGCAGTGCTAGGAAGGGACAGGGAAGGAATCAGCCCCAGCATTTT
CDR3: CSARKGQGRNQPQHF

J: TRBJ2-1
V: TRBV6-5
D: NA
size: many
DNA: TGTGCCAGCAGTTACTCGACCGGAGGGTATGAGCAGTTCTTC
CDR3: CASSYSTGGYEQFF

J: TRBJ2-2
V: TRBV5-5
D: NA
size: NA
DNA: TGTGCCAGCAGCGGCCCTCTTCCCGGGGAGCTGTTTTTT
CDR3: CASSGPLPGELFF

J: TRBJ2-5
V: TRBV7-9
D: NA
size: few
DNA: TGTGCCAGCAGCCTCGGGATCGCCATCCGAAAAGAGACCCAGTACTTC
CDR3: CASSLGIAIRKETQYF

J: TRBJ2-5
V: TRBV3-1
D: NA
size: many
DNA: TGTGCCAGCAGCCCTTGGCCGGGCCCTGGAGGGACCCAGTACTTC
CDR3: CASSPWPGPGGTQYF

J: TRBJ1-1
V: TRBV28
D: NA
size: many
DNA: TGTGCCAGCAGTTTTGAGGACAGTGAAGCTTTCTTT
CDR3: CASSFEDSEAFF

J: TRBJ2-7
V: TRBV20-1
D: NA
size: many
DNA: TGCAGTGTTCTCTCAGAGACAACCTACGAGCAGTACTTC
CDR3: CSVLSETTYEQYF

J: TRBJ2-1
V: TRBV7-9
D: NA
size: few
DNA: TGTGCCAGCAGCTTAGTTTTGAATGAGCAGTTCTTC
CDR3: CASSLVLNEQFF

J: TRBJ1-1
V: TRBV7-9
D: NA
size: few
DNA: TGTGCCAGCAGCTTATTAGTAGAGAACACTGAAGCTTTCTTT
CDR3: CASSLLVENTEAFF

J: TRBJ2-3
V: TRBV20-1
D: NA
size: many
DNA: TGCAGTGCTAGTCCCAGCCTGGCGGCAGATACGCAGTATTTT
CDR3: CSASPSLAADTQYF

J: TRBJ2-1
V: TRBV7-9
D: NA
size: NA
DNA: TGTGCCATGCTCGGCGGGACTTACAATGAGCAGTTCTTC
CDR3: CAMLGGTYNEQFF